This T cell receptor beta chain is from a study of OX40 agonist ivuxolimab in advanced cancers. The CDR3 has 13 amino acids. With 4 bases removed from V and 4 bases from J, the gap between germline ends came to 8 bases. The germline V gene has CDR1 SEHNR and CDR2 FQNEAQ (reference sequence). The method was immunoSEQ multiplex PCR; TCRdb's version includes in-frame clones alone and lacks a portion of them. The table has roughly 42,000 clones, around nine tenths seen once. This specimen was CD4+ or CD8+ T cells sorted from blood, taken in a trial of the OX40 agonist ivuxolimab. This TCR was sampled from an adult with an advanced solid tumor such as melanoma, head and neck, liver or kidney cancer. The gene calls are TRBV7-9 and TRBJ2-1; D call uncertain. CDR3 DNA sequence: TGTGCCAGCAGCTCGTACGGGTACAATGAGCAGTTCTTC. Translation: CASSSYGYNEQFF. Looking up the rest from reference TRBV7-9 and TRBJ2-1 gives the full variable domain: DTGVSQNPRHKITKRGQNVTFRCDPISEHNRLYWYRQTLGQGPEFLTYFQNEAQLEKSRLLSDRFSAERPKGSFSTLEIQRTEQGDSAMYLCASSSYGYNEQFFGPGTRLTVL.